A single sample gave rise to the 31 T cell receptor beta chains below, sequenced in a study of cytomegalovirus exposure and HLA in healthy donors. The PCR ran on 60 Vbeta and 13 Jbeta primers. TCRdb keeps only in-frame clones here, not all; method: immunoSEQ multiplex PCR. The sample yields 180,000 or so clones, 70% to 90% seen once. Sequencing was performed on PBMCs. These receptors all come from a young man in good health and CMV-seropositive.

This sequence joins TRBV10-1 and TRBJ2-7, with no clear D. The CDR3 is made up of 11 amino acids. Trimming took 3 bases from V and 8 from J, leaving 8 bases between them. Germline V gives CDR1 WNHNN, CDR2 SYGVQD (reference sequence). Here the CDR3 reads CASSDGRKQYF. CDR3 in DNA: TGCGCCAGCAGTGATGGGCGCAAGCAGTACTTC.

The chain recombines TRBV19 with TRBJ2-3, with D perhaps TRBD1 (5 bases). CDR3 length equals 15 residues. Trimming removed 5 bases at V and 0 bases at J, with 12 bases between. CDR1 LNHDA and CDR2 SQIVND come from the germline V gene (reference sequence). CDR3 sequence reads: CASSARTPSTDTQYF. The CDR3 DNA reads as TGTGCCAGTAGTGCCAGGACACCTAGCACAGATACGCAGTATTTT.

This clone was observed once. V is TRBV4-2 and J is TRBJ1-2; no definite D call. Trimming stripped 0 bases from V and 2 bases from J, with 10 bases between. The CDR3 runs 15 residues. Germline CDR1 LGHNA, CDR2 YNFKEQ. The CDR3 loop is CASSQDGEGNYGYTF. The CDR3 DNA sequence: TGTGCCAGCAGCCAAGATGGGGAGGGAAACTATGGCTACACCTTC.

This chain joins TRBV9 and TRBJ1-4; a possible D gene is TRBD1 (6 bases). Looked up from germline, CDR1 is SGDLS and CDR2 is YYNGEE. Deletions cut 3 bases from V and 8 bases from J, with 17 bases between. The CDR3 has 15 residues. CDR3 loop: CASSAGTLAEEKLFF. The CDR3 region has the DNA TGTGCCAGCAGCGCCGGGACATTGGCGGAAGAAAAACTGTTTTTT.

The rearrangement joins TRBV25-1 to TRBJ2-1, with 9 positions matching TRBD2. The V segment lost 2 bases and the J segment 9 bases; nucleotides outside the gene matches: 17. The CDR3 has 18 residues. CDR1 is MGHDK, CDR2 SYGVNS, per germline. For the CDR3, the DNA is TGTGCCAGCAGTGAAGACCTCGGGGTAGCGGGGGCGCGGGGTGAGCAGTTCTTC. Residues: CASSEDLGVAGARGEQFF. The entire variable domain, with the rest obtained from reference TRBV25-1 and TRBJ2-1, is as follows: EADIYQTPRYLVIGTGKKITLECSQTMGHDKMYWYQQDPGMELHLIHYSYGVNSTEKGDLSSESTVSRIRTEHFPLTLESARPSHTSQYLCASSEDLGVAGARGEQFFGPGTRLTVL.

This clone was found once. This chain connects TRBV19 to TRBJ1-1; possible D gene TRBD1, 6 bases. The germline V gene encodes CDR1 LNHDA and CDR2 SQIVND (reference sequence). There are 14 residues in the CDR3. V shed 3 bases and J shed 3 bases, with 11 bases lying between them. DNA of the CDR3: TGTGCCAGTAGTATTGCGAAGGGGGACACTGAAGCTTTCTTT. This gives the protein CASSIAKGDTEAFF.

V is TRBV29-1 and J is TRBJ2-1, with 9 bases identical to TRBD1. The CDR3 contains 14 residues. After removal of 6 bases from V and 8 bases from J, the junction contained 11 bases not matched to a gene. Per germline, CDR1 SQVTM and CDR2 ANQGSEA. CDR3 sequence: CSVLGQGRADEQFF. The DNA of the CDR3 is TGCAGCGTGTTGGGACAGGGTAGGGCTGATGAGCAGTTCTTC.

The CDR3, as DNA: TGTGCCAGCAGCGCCCAGGACAGGGCGAACACTGAAGCTTTCTTT. Its translation: CASSAQDRANTEAFF. The V and J genes are TRBV9 and TRBJ1-1, with 8 bases identical to TRBD1. V was pared by 3 bases and J by 1 base, with 5 bases of the junction left unmatched. The CDR3 is 15 residues long. Germline assignment: CDR1 SGDLS and CDR2 YYNGEE.

The gene calls are TRBV30 and TRBJ2-1, with D perhaps TRBD1 (5 bases). Germline V CDR1 and CDR2: GTSNPN, SVGIG (reference sequence). This CDR3 contains 16 residues. Trimming left V 5 bases short and J 0 bases short, with 17 bases between. CDR3 in amino acids: CAWASRAPSSYNEQFF. The CDR3 DNA is TGTGCCTGGGCCTCCAGGGCACCTTCCTCCTACAATGAGCAGTTCTTC. The full variable domain, rest sourced from reference TRBV30 and TRBJ2-1, is SQTIHQWPATLVQPVGSPLSLECTVEGTSNPNLYWYRQAAGRGLQLLFYSVGIGQISSEVPQNLSASRPQDRQFILSSKKLLLSDSGFYLCAWASRAPSSYNEQFFGPGTRLTVL.

The chain has TRBV6-5 and TRBJ1-1, with D maybe TRBD1 (6 bases). Per germline, CDR1 MNHEY and CDR2 SVGAGI. The CDR3 runs to 11 residues. The V end lost 7 bases, the J end lost 9 bases, and 12 bases lay between the germline ends. Here the CDR3 DNA reads TGTGCCAGCACCCAAACAGGGAAAGCTTTCTTT. Translation: CASTQTGKAFF.

This clone was detected only once. This chain connects TRBV5-5 to TRBJ2-3; 9 bases match TRBD1. Germline loops: CDR1 SGHKS, CDR2 YYEKEE (reference sequence). The junction had 5 bases not matched to a gene; V was cut back by 3 bases and J by 6 bases. There are 14 residues in the CDR3. The CDR3 here is CASSWGQGVDTQYF. The CDR3 DNA is TGTGCCAGCAGCTGGGGACAGGGTGTCGATACGCAGTATTTT.

The chain couples TRBV29-1 to TRBJ2-7; D gene ambiguous. Trimming pared 8 bases from V and 6 bases from J, leaving 8 bases between. This CDR3 comprises 9 residues. Germline assignment: CDR1 SQVTM and CDR2 ANQGSEA. The CDR3 is CSTECEQYF. The DNA for the CDR3 is TGCAGCACCGAGTGCGAGCAGTACTTC.

The rearrangement uses TRBV6-1 and TRBJ2-5; TRBD2 matches at 16 bases. The J call may be wrong; the DNA end is better matched by TRBJ2-7. Per germline, CDR1 MNHNS and CDR2 SASEGT. This CDR3 contains 15 residues. The CDR3 DNA follows: TGTGCCAGCAGCCAAGGGACTAGCGGGGGGGGCGAGCAGTACTTC. It is translated as CASSQGTSGGGEQYF.

Remarks on this clone: The germline gene is not matched at one end of the junction; a read error may be the cause. The CDR3 reads CSSSPGTFEAFF. The CDR3 DNA reads TGTTCCAGCAGCCCCGGGACATTCGAAGCTTTCTTT. This sequence joins TRBV7-9 and TRBJ1-1, with D maybe TRBD1 (6 bases). The CDR3 has 12 amino acids. CDR1 and CDR2 from the germline V gene are SEHNR and FQNEAQ (reference sequence).

The V gene is TRBV6-5, the J gene TRBJ1-1; no firm D call. The CDR3 is made up of 15 amino acids. Looked up from germline, CDR1 is MNHEY and CDR2 is SVGAGI. The germline V and J ends were trimmed by 2 bases and 3 bases, with 13 bases remaining between them. The CDR3 bases are TGTGCCAGCAGTTACATGTTTACCGGGGACACTGAAGCTTTCTTT. It encodes CASSYMFTGDTEAFF.

V and J are TRBV10-2 and TRBJ2-1, with D uncertain. CDR3 size: 13 residues. The ends were cut back, 6 bases at V and 5 bases at J, with 11 bases in the middle. In germline, CDR1 is WSHSY, CDR2 SAAADI. CDR3 bases: TGCGCCAGCAGGGCCCCGAAGAACAATGAGCAGTTCTTC. It translates to CASRAPKNNEQFF.

This clone was seen a single time. This rearrangement joins TRBV7-9 to TRBJ1-5; no definite D call. The germline V gene encodes CDR1 SEHNR and CDR2 FQNEAQ (reference sequence). V lost 6 bases and J lost 5, with 11 bases in between. CDR3 length: 13 residues. The CDR3 protein is CASSSQEDQPQHF. The CDR3 nucleotides read TGTGCCAGCAGTTCTCAGGAGGATCAGCCCCAGCATTTT.

This chain joins TRBV2 and TRBJ2-1; perhaps TRBD2 as D (6 bases). The V end lost 4 bases, the J end lost 10 bases, and 20 bases lay between the germline ends. The CDR3 has 15 amino acids. The V gene's germline CDR1 is SNHLY and CDR2 FYNNEI. The CDR3 protein is CASSVLEGEVSEQFF. DNA for the CDR3: TGTGCCAGCAGTGTACTGGAAGGGGAGGTAAGCGAGCAGTTCTTC.

This clone was observed a single time. The chain recombines TRBV4-3 with TRBJ2-6, with unresolved D. Trimming removed 0 bases at V and 0 bases at J, with 6 bases between. CDR1 LGHNA and CDR2 YSLEER come from the germline V gene. This CDR3 has 16 amino acids. CDR3 in amino acids: CASSQDHSSGANVLTF. CDR3 in DNA: TGCGCCAGCAGCCAAGATCACAGCTCTGGGGCCAACGTCCTGACTTTC.

V is TRBV19 and J is TRBJ1-5, with no clear D. Trimming left V 5 bases short and J 2 bases short, with 10 bases between. Germline-derived CDR1 and CDR2 are LNHDA and SQIVND (reference sequence). This CDR3 has 14 residues. CDR3 residues: CASSPVEGNQPQHF. In nucleotides, the CDR3 is TGTGCCAGTAGTCCAGTAGAGGGCAATCAGCCCCAGCATTTT. Using reference TRBV19 and TRBJ1-5 for the parts outside the CDR3, the full variable domain is DGGITQSPKYLFRKEGQNVTLSCEQNLNHDAMYWYRQDPGQGLRLIYYSQIVNDFQKGDIAEGYSVSREKKESFPLTVTSAQKNPTAFYLCASSPVEGNQPQHFGDGTRLSIL.

This chain links TRBV7-9 with TRBJ1-4; 7 positions match TRBD1. Germline-derived CDR1 and CDR2 are SEHNR and FQNEAQ (reference sequence). Germline trimming cut 3 bases from V and 8 bases from J; bases unmatched to any gene: 9. CDR3 length equals 15 residues. The CDR3 DNA is TGTGCCAGCAGCTTCGGGGACAGCCCCGGAGAAAAACTGTTTTTT. Amino acid sequence: CASSFGDSPGEKLFF. Filled out from reference TRBV7-9 and TRBJ1-4, the complete variable domain reads DTGVSQNPRHKITKRGQNVTFRCDPISEHNRLYWYRQTLGQGPEFLTYFQNEAQLEKSRLLSDRFSAERPKGSFSTLEIQRTEQGDSAMYLCASSFGDSPGEKLFFGSGTQLSVL.

This chain uses TRBV18 with TRBJ2-7; the match to TRBD1 covers 7 bases. This CDR3 region has 15 residues. V trimming: 0 bases; J trimming: 7 bases; junction bases outside the gene matches: 9. Germline-derived CDR1 and CDR2 are KGHSH and LQKENI. This CDR3 reads CASSPPLTGWGEQYF. The CDR3 DNA reads TGTGCCAGCTCACCACCTTTGACAGGGTGGGGGGAGCAGTACTTC.

The chain combines TRBV4-1 with TRBJ2-1; D possibly corresponds to TRBD1 (6 bases). CDR3 length: 13 residues. V lost 3 bases and J 8 bases, leaving 11 bases between the germline ends. CDR1 and CDR2 from the germline V gene are MGHRA and YSYEKL. CDR3 residues: CASSHPQGYEQFF. CDR3 nucleotides: TGCGCCAGCAGCCATCCACAGGGATATGAGCAGTTCTTC.

This clone was counted between two and nine times. The V call is TRBV4-1, the J call TRBJ1-1; D unclear. This CDR3 has 14 amino acids. Trimming took off 1 base at V and 0 bases at J, with 6 bases between the two ends. Germline V gene data show CDR1 as MGHRA and CDR2 as YSYEKL. In DNA, the CDR3 is TGCGCCAGCAGCCAAGCTCAGGTGAACACTGAAGCTTTCTTT. Amino acid sequence: CASSQAQVNTEAFF.

CDR3 sequence reads: CASSEGTASQPQHF. CDR3 sequence (DNA): TGCGCCAGCAGCGAAGGGACAGCTAGTCAGCCCCAGCATTTT. The chain couples TRBV5-1 to TRBJ1-5, with 7 bases lining up with TRBD1. This CDR3 region has 14 residues. The J segment lost 6 bases and the V segment lost 4 bases, leaving 7 bases of the junction unmatched. CDR1 is SGHRS, CDR2 YFSETQ, per germline.

The chain joins TRBV4-3 to TRBJ2-1; maybe TRBD1 (6 bases). CDR3 length equals 15 residues. V was clipped by 1 base and J by 7 bases, with 14 bases between them. The germline V gene has CDR1 LGHNA and CDR2 YSLEER. The CDR3 reads CASSQASGTPNEQFF. CDR3 bases: TGCGCCAGCAGCCAAGCATCCGGGACACCGAATGAGCAGTTCTTC.

This clone was seen only a few times. This chain connects TRBV4-1 to TRBJ2-2; 12 bases are shared with TRBD2. Germline CDR1 is MGHRA and CDR2 is YSYEKL. This CDR3 region has 17 residues. V dropped 6 bases and J dropped 0; count of bases not matched to a gene: 5. Here the CDR3 reads CASRLLAGGSNTGELFF. The DNA of the CDR3 is TGCGCCAGCAGGCTACTAGCGGGGGGATCGAACACCGGGGAGCTGTTTTTT.

The V gene is TRBV5-1, the J gene TRBJ2-7, with 11 bases aligning to TRBD2. The germline V gene has CDR1 SGHRS and CDR2 YFSETQ. V lost 2 bases to trimming and J lost 2 bases; unmatched junction nucleotides: 3. The CDR3 is 15 residues long. Here the CDR3 reads CASSFRLAGPYEQYF. As DNA, the CDR3 is TGCGCCAGCAGCTTCCGACTAGCGGGGCCCTACGAGCAGTACTTC. Filled out from reference TRBV5-1 and TRBJ2-7, the complete variable domain reads KAGVTQTPRYLIKTRGQQVTLSCSPISGHRSVSWYQQTPGQGLQFLFEYFSETQRNKGNFPGRFSGRQFSNSRSEMNVSTLELGDSALYLCASSFRLAGPYEQYFGPGTRLTVT.

This clone occurred once. The rearrangement uses TRBV5-1 and TRBJ2-2; TRBD1 agrees at 8 bases. Losses at the gene ends were 4 bases for V and 5 bases for J; bases not matched to a gene: 7. The V gene's germline CDR1 is SGHRS and CDR2 YFSETQ. This CDR3 is built from 15 residues. The CDR3 here is CASSIQGVKTGELFF. Here the CDR3 DNA reads TGCGCCAGCAGCATACAGGGGGTTAAAACCGGGGAGCTGTTTTTT.

The chain has TRBV18 and TRBJ1-2; 7 bases line up with TRBD1. Unmatched junction bases numbered 8, after V lost 3 bases and J lost 7 bases. Germline values: CDR1 KGHSH, CDR2 LQKENI. This CDR3 spans 14 amino acids. This CDR3 is CASSPLGQVAGYTF. In nucleotides, the CDR3 is TGTGCCAGCTCACCGTTAGGACAGGTGGCTGGCTACACCTTC.

The V call is TRBV9, the J call TRBJ2-1, with TRBD2 identical over 9 bases. The CDR3 runs 16 residues. Unmatched junction bases numbered 9, after V lost 5 bases and J lost 3 bases. CDR1 and CDR2 (germline): SGDLS, YYNGEE. In DNA form, the CDR3 reads TGTGCCAGCAGTGGGCTAGAGCGGGGGGACTACAATGAGCAGTTCTTC. Its translation is CASSGLERGDYNEQFF. Full variable domain (rest looked up from reference TRBV9 and TRBJ2-1): DSGVTQTPKHLITATGQRVTLRCSPRSGDLSVYWYQQSLDQGLQFLIQYYNGEERAKGNILERFSAQQFPDLHSELNLSSLELGDSALYFCASSGLERGDYNEQFFGPGTRLTVL.